The present T cell receptor (beta chain) was sequenced within a study of early T cells in non-severe SARS-CoV-2 infection. Study summary: Unsorted whole-blood RNA was sequenced in bulk, leaving chains unpaired.

Many counts were recorded for this clonotype. Its antigen is not identified. After removal of 0 bases from V and 6 bases from J, the junction contained 5 bases not matched to a gene. Per germline, CDR1 MRHNA and CDR2 SNTAGT. This CDR3 spans 15 amino acids. Researchers tagged individual cDNA molecules with unique molecular identifiers. MiXCR, applied by TCRdb to the 5' RACE reads, yields one record per CDR3 protein. Among some 30,000 distinct CDR3 sequences listed, roughly 5.8% were seen once. Study-wide results and limits: VDJdb-based annotation leaned toward anti-spike CD8 responses and missed private and CD4 specificities.

Sequences were obtained from whole blood. The sequence was obtained from an adult who was a healthcare worker with PCR-confirmed SARS-CoV-2 infection or an uninfected control (not recorded which). The chain is built from TRBV6-4 and TRBJ2-1, with TRBD1 identical over 7 bases. The DNA of the CDR3 is TGTGCCAGCAGTGACTCGCAACAGGGGATCAATGAGCAGTTCTTC. It encodes CASSDSQQGINEQFF.